The clone carrying this T cell receptor (beta chain) was counted ten times or more. These data come from a study of CD8 T cells in ankylosing spondylitis. Via MiXCR, TCRdb re-called the 5' RACE reads, giving one row per CDR3 protein. This sample has approximately 220,000 distinct CDR3 sequences; 8% to 11% occur once, and the top ten carry about 20%. Trimming left V 3 bases short and J 3 bases short, with 15 bases between. The length of the CDR3 is 15 residues. This chain joins TRBV12-3 or TRBV12-4 and TRBJ2-7, with a weak D call TRBD1 (6 bases). The sample taken for sequencing was blood, either unsorted or a sorted T cell fraction (not recorded which). This sequence was found in a male donor with ankylosing spondylitis or in good health (not recorded which). The CDR3 DNA sequence: TGTGCCAGCAGTTTTACGGGCAGGGGTAACTACGAGCAGTACTTC. Encoded protein: CASSFTGRGNYEQYF.